Described below is a single T cell receptor (beta chain) sequence and its context. The authors' processing: Amplified reference gene primers provided the basis for estimating nucleated cell counts. Sequencing used immunoSEQ multiplex PCR; TCRdb keeps in-frame clones, though not all of them. V, J and clone size are those of that table, while D and trimming were read from the DNA. This table holds 75,000 to 95,000 clones, 80% to 90% found once. This record belongs to a study of blood T cell repertoires in COVID-19. Study at large: Whether acute or convalescent, the COVID-19 samples came from the United States, Italy and Spain. In each case, the material was cDNA or gDNA derived from T cells, B-cell-depleted T cells, or PBMCs.

Per the germline V gene, CDR1 is SGHRS and CDR2 is YFSETQ. The junction had 6 bases not matched to a gene; V was cut back by 3 bases and J by 4 bases. This CDR3 region has 16 residues. V gene TRBV5-1 combines with J gene TRBJ2-3, with 12 bases matching TRBD2. Input material: peripheral blood. This clonotype was sampled from a man aged 50 or older with active COVID-19. CDR3 in DNA: TGCGCCAGCAGCTCTATACTAGCGGGAGGCGCAGATACGCAGTATTTT. It codes for CASSSILAGGADTQYF.